This paragraph reports one TCR beta chain. Its target antigen remains unknown. Per-base qualities were not stored, and no clone one base away is much larger. This sample stems from a study of TIL therapy for anti-PD-1-resistant metastatic lung cancer (dated by TCRdb to the early 2020s). Study-level background: Before any PD-1/PD-L1 blockade was given, tumors were harvested, nivolumab was then administered, and patients who progressed went on to receive lymphodepletion, an infusion of expanded TIL, and IL-2. Clonotypes were tracked across tumor, expanded TIL product and serial blood samples by T cell receptor beta sequencing of tumor and peripheral blood. A median non-synonymous tumor mutation burden of 1.5 mutations per megabase was determined across the cohort by whole-exome sequencing. A median age of approximately 50 years (range about 35-75) and a median tumor PD-L1 proportion score of roughly 5.8% were recorded among enrolled patients. The cohort was predominantly lung adenocarcinoma, with a handful of EGFR-mutant and two ALK-rearranged tumors, and half of patients were current or former smokers. Paper-wide results and their limitations: Generalizability was limited because the cohort was highly selected, with more treatment-naive, never-smoker and oncogene-addicted patients included than is typical. Infused TIL clonotypes partially replaced the baseline peripheral repertoire then decayed over months, with no apparent association between persistence and response. The study protocol defined all tumor marker inferences as exploratory.

TCR beta CDR3 regions were amplified from genomic DNA with the immunoSEQ v3 hsTCRB kit using bias-controlled multiplex PCR. TCR libraries were sequenced on an Illumina NextSeq 500 to 2 million to 2.5 million read pairs for survey level or about 5-6.5 million for deep level. The paper's processing steps were these. V, D and J genes were assigned, non-productive sequences were removed, and clonality was reported by immunoSEQ Analyzer software. To compare repertoires between infused TIL and blood, productive Simpson clonality was used along with the Morisita overlap index of productive TRB rearrangements. The absolute count of a clonotype in blood was estimated by multiplying the lymphocyte count by the CD3+ fraction and by the productive frequency of the clone. Entries here come from immuneACCESS through TCRdb and include only in-frame sequences with V and J called. Some clones fail to appear in such tables; in the studies checked, an unresolved V gene covers under half of the shortfall, and the cause of the remainder is unknown. D and trimming come from the DNA, and the V and J calls and clone size come from that table. The sample contains around 30,000 clones, just under 75% of them found a single time. The ten top clones hold 2.5% to 3% of the sample.

The germline V gene specifies SGHVS as CDR1 and FQNEAQ as CDR2. Relative to germline, V is 0 bases shorter and J is 3 bases shorter, with 9 bases between their ends. From cysteine to phenylalanine, the CDR3 is 14 amino acids long. Of the read, only the CDR3 DNA is kept; its 42 bases are in frame from base 1. What the time point label conveys for this sample: pre-treatment sample, taken before nivolumab and TIL therapy. A phase I trial run at two centers enrolled adults with stage 4 NSCLC between October 2017 and January 2020. Samples came from a single-arm, open-label phase I trial of tumor-infiltrating lymphocyte therapy with nivolumab in advanced non-small cell lung cancer. Mononuclear cells from blood collected in EDTA tubes were isolated on a Ficoll gradient and snap-frozen as pellets, and DNA was then extracted using a Qiagen mini-prep kit.

The specimen was blood, collected at baseline. The rearrangement combines TRBV7-8 with TRBJ2-7, and possibly TRBD2, on 5 matching bases. The sequence was collected from a woman between 30 and 80 years old with non-small cell lung cancer. The base sequence is TGTGCCAGCAGCTTAGCAAGGAGGCTCTACGAGCAGTACTTC. It encodes CASSLARRLYEQYF.